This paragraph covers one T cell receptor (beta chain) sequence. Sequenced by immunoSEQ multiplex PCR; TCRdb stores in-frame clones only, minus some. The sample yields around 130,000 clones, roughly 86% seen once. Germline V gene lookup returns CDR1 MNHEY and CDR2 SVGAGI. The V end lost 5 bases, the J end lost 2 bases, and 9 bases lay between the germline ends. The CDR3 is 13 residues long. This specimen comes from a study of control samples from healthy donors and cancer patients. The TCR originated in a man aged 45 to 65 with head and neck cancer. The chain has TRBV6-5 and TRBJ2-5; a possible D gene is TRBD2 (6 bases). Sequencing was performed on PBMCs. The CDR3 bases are TGTGCCAGCAGTCTTGGGGGGCAAGAGACCCAGTACTTC. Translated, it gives CASSLGGQETQYF.